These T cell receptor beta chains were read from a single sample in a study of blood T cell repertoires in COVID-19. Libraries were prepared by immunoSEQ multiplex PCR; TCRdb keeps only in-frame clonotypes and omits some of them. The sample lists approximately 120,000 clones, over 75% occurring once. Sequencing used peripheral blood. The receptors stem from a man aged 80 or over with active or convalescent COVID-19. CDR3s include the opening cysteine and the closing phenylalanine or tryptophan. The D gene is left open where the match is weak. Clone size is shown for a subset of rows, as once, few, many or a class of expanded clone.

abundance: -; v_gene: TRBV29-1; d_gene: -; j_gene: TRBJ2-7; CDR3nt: TGCAGCGTGGATCTCAGGGGAGACTACTACGAGCAGTACTTC; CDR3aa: CSVDLRGDYYEQYF
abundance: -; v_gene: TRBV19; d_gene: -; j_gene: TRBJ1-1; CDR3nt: TGTGCCAGTAGTATATACCGCGGGGGGAATACTGAAGCTTTCTTT; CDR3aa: CASSIYRGGNTEAFF
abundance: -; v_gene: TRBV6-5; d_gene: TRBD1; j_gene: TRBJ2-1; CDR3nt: TGTGCCAGCAGAGAGGGGGCTAACTCCTACAATGAGCAGTTCTTC; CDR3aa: CASREGANSYNEQFF
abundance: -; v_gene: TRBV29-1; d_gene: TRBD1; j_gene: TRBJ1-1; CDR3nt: TGCAGCGGGGATAAGGGGGCGTGGGACACTGAAGCTTTCTTT; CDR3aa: CSGDKGAWDTEAFF
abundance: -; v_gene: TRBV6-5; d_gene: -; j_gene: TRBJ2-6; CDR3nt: TGTGCCAGCAGGGCAGGATACTCTGGGGCCAACGTCCTGACTTTC; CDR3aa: CASRAGYSGANVLTF
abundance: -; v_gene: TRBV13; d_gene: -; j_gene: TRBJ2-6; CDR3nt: TGTGCCAGCAGCTCAGCGGCTGGGGCCAACGTCCTGACTTTC; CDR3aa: CASSSAAGANVLTF
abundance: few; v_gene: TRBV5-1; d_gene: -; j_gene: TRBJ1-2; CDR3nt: TGCGCCAGCAGCTTGGGCAGGCCGAAATATGGCTACACCTTC; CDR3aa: CASSLGRPKYGYTF
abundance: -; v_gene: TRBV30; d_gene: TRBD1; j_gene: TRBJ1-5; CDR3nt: TGTGCCTGGAGTGCGACCGGGACAGGGACGCAGCCCCAGCATTTT; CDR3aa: CAWSATGTGTQPQHF
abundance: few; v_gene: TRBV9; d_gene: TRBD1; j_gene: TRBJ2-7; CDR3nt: TGTGCCAGCAGCGAAGGGGGACAGGCGTCCTACGAGCAGTACTTC; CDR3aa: CASSEGGQASYEQYF
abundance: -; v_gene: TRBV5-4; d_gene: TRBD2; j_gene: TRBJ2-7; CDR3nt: TGTGCCAGCAGCTTGCTAGCGGGAGCTCCCGAGCAGTACTTC; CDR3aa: CASSLLAGAPEQYF
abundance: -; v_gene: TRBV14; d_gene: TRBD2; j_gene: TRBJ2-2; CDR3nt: TGTGCCAGCAGCCTAAGGGAGGGCACCGGGGAGCTGTTTTTT; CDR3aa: CASSLREGTGELFF
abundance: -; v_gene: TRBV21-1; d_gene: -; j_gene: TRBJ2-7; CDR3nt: TGTGCCAGCAGCAAAGCGCTGAGACAGGGGGGAAACGAGCAGTACTTC; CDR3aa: CASSKALRQGGNEQYF
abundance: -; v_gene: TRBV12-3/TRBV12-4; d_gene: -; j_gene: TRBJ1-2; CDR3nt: TGTGCCAGTATATCTCACAACAGGGATGGCTACACCTTC; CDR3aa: CASISHNRDGYTF
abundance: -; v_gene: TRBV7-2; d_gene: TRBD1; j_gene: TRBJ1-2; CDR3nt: TGTGCCAGCAGCTTAATTGGGGACAGCGACTATGGCTACACCTTC; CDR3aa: CASSLIGDSDYGYTF
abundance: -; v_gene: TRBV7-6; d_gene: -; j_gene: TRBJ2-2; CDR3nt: TGTGCCAGCAGCTTACCTTTAGCCAGGACTTCGAACACCGGGGAGCTGTTTTTT; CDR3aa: CASSLPLARTSNTGELFF
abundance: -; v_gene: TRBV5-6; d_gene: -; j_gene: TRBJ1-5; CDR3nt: TGTGCCAGCAGCTATCTCAGTCAGCCCCAGCATTTT; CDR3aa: CASSYLSQPQHF
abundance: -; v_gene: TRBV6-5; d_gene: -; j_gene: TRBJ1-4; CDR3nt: TGTGCCAGCAGGCGCGACAGGCTAAACGAAAAACTGTTTTTT; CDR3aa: CASRRDRLNEKLFF
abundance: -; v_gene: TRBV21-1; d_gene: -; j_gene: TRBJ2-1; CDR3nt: TGTGCCAGCAGCATTCGACTAGCGGGGGAAAATGAGCAGTTCTTC; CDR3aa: CASSIRLAGENEQFF
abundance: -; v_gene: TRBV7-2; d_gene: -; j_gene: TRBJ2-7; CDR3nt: TGTGCCAGCAGCTTCCGGGCAGGGAATTCCTACGAGCAGTACTTC; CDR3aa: CASSFRAGNSYEQYF